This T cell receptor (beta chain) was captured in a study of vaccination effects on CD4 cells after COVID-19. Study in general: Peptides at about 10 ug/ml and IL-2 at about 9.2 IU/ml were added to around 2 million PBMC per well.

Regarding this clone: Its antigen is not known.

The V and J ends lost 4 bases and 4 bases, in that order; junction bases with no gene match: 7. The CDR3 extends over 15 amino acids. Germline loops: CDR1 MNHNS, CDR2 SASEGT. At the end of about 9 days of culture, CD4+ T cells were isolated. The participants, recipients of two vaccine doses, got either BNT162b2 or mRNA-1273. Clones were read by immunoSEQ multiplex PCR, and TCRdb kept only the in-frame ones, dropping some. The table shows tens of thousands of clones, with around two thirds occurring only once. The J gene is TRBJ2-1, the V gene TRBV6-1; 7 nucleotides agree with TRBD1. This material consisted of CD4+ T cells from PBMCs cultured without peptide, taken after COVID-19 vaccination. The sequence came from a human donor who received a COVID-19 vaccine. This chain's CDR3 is CASSAPGQNYNEQFF. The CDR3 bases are TGTGCCAGCAGTGCACCGGGACAGAATTACAATGAGCAGTTCTTC.